Included here is one T cell receptor beta chain sequence, with context. What it recognizes is unknown. Libraries were prepared by immunoSEQ multiplex PCR; TCRdb keeps only in-frame clonotypes and omits some of them. The data contain 120,000 or so clones, around 95% of them singletons. This specimen belongs to a study of graft-versus-host responses after intestinal transplantation. Study background: Recipients underwent multivisceral, liver-intestinal, or isolated intestinal transplants. Study-level results: Peak levels of circulating GvH clones tracked with early post-transplant HvG declines. GvH clones appeared in recipient marrow, some first in ileum or blood. Individuals carrying graft-donor T cell macrochimerism showed high graft-versus-host to host-versus-graft clonal ratios in allografts.

The CDR3 has 13 amino acids. The germline V gene encodes CDR1 PRHDT and CDR2 FYEKMQ (reference sequence). Trimming stripped 5 bases from V and 1 base from J, with 5 bases between. The sequences come from unstimulated CD8+ T cells sorted from spleen or lymph node cells, collected before intestinal transplant. The origin of this receptor is a human donor who received an intestinal transplant. V and J are TRBV13 and TRBJ2-2; D is undetermined. Written as DNA, the CDR3 is TGTGCCAGCAGCCTTCTGAACACCGGGGAGCTGTTTTTT. Translation: CASSLLNTGELFF.